This TCR beta chain was documented in a study of CD8+CD57+ T cells in acquired aplastic anemia. The CDR3 covers 13 residues. Germline V CDR1 and CDR2: SGHVS, FNYEAQ. V was trimmed by 5 bases and J by 2 bases, leaving 8 bases between them. This clonotype turned up a few times. The template used for profiling TCR beta VDJ and CDR3 was genomic DNA. TCRdb analysed the reads with MiXCR anew, one entry per CDR3 protein. The table shows roughly 130,000 distinct CDR3 sequences, with around 50% occurring only once. Sequenced material: sorted CD4+, CD8+, or CD8+CD57+ T cells (not recorded which) from PBMCs. The chain recombines TRBV7-6 with TRBJ2-3, with unresolved D. This clonotype originated in a human donor in good health, serving as a control. CDR3 nucleotides: TGTGCCAGCAGCCCGAGACTCACAGATACGCAGTATTTT. Translated, it gives CASSPRLTDTQYF.